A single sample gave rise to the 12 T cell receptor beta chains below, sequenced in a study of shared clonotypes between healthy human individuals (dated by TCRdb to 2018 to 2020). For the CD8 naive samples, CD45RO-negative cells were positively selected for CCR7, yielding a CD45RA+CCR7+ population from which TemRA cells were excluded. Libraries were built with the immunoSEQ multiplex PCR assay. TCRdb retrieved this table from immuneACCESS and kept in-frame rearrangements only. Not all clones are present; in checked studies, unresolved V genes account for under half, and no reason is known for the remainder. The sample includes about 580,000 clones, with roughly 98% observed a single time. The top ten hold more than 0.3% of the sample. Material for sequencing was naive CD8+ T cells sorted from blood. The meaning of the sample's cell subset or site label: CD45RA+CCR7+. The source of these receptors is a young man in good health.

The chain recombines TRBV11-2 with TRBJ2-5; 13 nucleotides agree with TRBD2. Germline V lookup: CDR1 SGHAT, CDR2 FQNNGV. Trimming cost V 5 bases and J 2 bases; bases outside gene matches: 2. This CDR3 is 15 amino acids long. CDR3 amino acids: CASSKGLAGQETQYF. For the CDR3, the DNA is TGTGCCAGCAGCAAGGGACTAGCGGGACAAGAGACCCAGTACTTC.

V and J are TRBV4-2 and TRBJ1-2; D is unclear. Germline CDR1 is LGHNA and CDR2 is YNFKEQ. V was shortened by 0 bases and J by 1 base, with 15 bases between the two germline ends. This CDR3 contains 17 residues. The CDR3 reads CASSQEVGSHFNYGYTF. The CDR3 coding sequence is TGTGCCAGCAGCCAAGAGGTCGGCAGCCACTTTAACTATGGCTACACCTTC.

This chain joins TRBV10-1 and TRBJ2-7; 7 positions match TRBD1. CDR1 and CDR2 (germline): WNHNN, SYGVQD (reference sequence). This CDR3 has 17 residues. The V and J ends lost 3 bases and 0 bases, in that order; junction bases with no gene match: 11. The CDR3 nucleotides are TGCGCCAGCAGTGAAGTCCTGGGGGACAGCAACTCCTACGAGCAGTACTTC. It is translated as CASSEVLGDSNSYEQYF.

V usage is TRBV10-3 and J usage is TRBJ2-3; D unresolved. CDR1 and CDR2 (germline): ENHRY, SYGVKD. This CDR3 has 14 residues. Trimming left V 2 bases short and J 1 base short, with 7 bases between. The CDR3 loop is CAISEIEGTDTQYF. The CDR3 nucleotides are TGTGCCATCAGTGAGATTGAGGGCACAGATACGCAGTATTTT.

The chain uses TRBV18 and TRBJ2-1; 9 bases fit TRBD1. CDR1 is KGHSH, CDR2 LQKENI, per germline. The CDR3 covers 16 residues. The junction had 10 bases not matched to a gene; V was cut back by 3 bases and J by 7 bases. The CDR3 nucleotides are TGTGCCAGCTCACCGTTAGGGACAGGGCGGCTGAATGAGCAGTTCTTC. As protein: CASSPLGTGRLNEQFF.

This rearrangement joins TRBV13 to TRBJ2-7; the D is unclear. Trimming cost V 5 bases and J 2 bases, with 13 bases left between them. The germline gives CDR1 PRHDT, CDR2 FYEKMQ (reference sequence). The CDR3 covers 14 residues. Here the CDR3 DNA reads TGTGCCAGCAGCCCAGATCCCCAAGCCTACGAGCAGTACTTC. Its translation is CASSPDPQAYEQYF.

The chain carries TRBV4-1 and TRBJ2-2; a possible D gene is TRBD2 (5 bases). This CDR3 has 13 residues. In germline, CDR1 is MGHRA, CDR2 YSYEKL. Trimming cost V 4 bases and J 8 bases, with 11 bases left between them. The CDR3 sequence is CASSPDLSGELFF. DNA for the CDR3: TGCGCCAGCAGCCCGGACTTATCGGGGGAGCTGTTTTTT.

CDR3: CASSASVLAGGMGHYEQYF. CDR3 sequence (DNA): TGTGCCAGCAGCGCCTCGGTACTAGCGGGAGGAATGGGTCACTACGAGCAGTACTTC. This chain links TRBV7-9 with TRBJ2-7; 12 bases are shared with TRBD2. The CDR3 covers 19 residues. Germline CDR1 and CDR2: SEHNR and FQNEAQ (reference sequence). V was pared by 5 bases and J by 3 bases, with 17 bases of the junction left unmatched.

CDR3: CASSLTSGREQFF. DNA of the CDR3: TGTGCCAGCAGCTTAACTAGCGGGAGAGAGCAGTTCTTC. V and J are TRBV7-3 and TRBJ2-1, with 9 nucleotides matching TRBD2. The CDR3 is 13 residues long. Losses at the gene ends were 0 bases for V and 10 bases for J; bases not matched to a gene: 1. The V gene's germline CDR1 is SGHTA and CDR2 FQGTGA.

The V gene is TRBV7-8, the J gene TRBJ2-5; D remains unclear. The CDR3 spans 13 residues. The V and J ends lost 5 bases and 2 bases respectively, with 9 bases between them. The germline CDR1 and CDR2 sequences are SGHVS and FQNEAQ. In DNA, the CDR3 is TGTGCCAGCAGCACGGGCCTACAAGAGACCCAGTACTTC. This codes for CASSTGLQETQYF.

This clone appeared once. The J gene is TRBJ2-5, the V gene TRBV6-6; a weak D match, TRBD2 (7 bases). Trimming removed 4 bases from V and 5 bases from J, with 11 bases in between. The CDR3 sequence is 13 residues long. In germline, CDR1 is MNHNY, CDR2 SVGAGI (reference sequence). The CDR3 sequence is CASSWEGGETQYF. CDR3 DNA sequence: TGTGCCAGCAGTTGGGAGGGGGGCGAGACCCAGTACTTC.

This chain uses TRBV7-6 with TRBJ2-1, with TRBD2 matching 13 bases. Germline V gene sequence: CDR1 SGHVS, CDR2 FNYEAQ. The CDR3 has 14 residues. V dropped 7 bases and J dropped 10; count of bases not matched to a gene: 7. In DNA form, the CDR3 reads TGTGCCAGCAAGACTAGCGGGGGGAGAGCGGAGCAGTTCTTC. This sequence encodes CASKTSGGRAEQFF. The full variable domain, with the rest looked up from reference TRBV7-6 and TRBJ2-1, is GAGVSQSPRYKVTKRGQDVALRCDPISGHVSLYWYRQALGQGPEFLTYFNYEAQQDKSGLPNDRFSAERPEGSISTLTIQRTEQRDSAMYRCASKTSGGRAEQFFGPGTRLTVL.